These T cell receptor beta chains were read from a single sample in a study of shared clonotypes between healthy human individuals. Sequencing used immunoSEQ multiplex PCR; TCRdb keeps in-frame clones, though not all of them. Of 2,500,000 or so clones detected, 85% to 95% appear once; the ten largest clones hold roughly 0.13%. The source material was naive CD4+ T cells sorted from blood. The source of these receptors is a man aged 18 to 30 in good health. The CDR3 runs from the conserved cysteine through the conserved F or W. D genes are given only for firm matches. Size tells how often a clone was seen (once, few, many) or the class of an expanded clone, and some rows leave it out.

NA | NA | TRBJ1-5 | TRBV7-2 | TGTGCCAGCAGCTTAGGCAGGGTAGGGACGTGGCCCCAGCATTTT | CASSLGRVGTWPQHF
once | TRBD1 | TRBJ1-1 | TRBV29-1 | TGCAGCGTTGAAGGCAGGGGGCATAGCACTGAAGCTTTCTTT | CSVEGRGHSTEAFF
NA | NA | TRBJ1-3 | TRBV7-8 | TGTGCCAGCAGTTGGGACCGAAGGTGGGACACCATATATTTT | CASSWDRRWDTIYF
NA | NA | TRBJ2-2 | TRBV27 | TGTGCCAGCAGTCCCCTCGTAGAGCGCCAGATACTTAACACCGGGGAGCTGTTTTTT | CASSPLVERQILNTGELFF
NA | NA | TRBJ2-4 | TRBV1 | TGCACCAGCGCAGGGTATGGCAAAAACATTCAGTACTTC | CTSAGYGKNIQYF
NA | NA | TRBJ1-2 | TRBV2 | TGTGCCAGCAGTGAAGCGCAGGGATACAGCTATGGCTACACCTTC | CASSEAQGYSYGYTF
NA | TRBD2 | TRBJ2-7 | TRBV14 | TGTGCCAGCAGCCGCCTGGGACTAGCGGGGGACGAGCAGTACTTC | CASSRLGLAGDEQYF
NA | NA | TRBJ2-4 | TRBV5-6 | TGTGCCAGCGGACAGTACCTCAAAAACATTCAGTACTTC | CASGQYLKNIQYF
NA | NA | TRBJ1-1 | TRBV11-2 | TGTGCCAGCAGCTTAAGTGGGGGGAACACTGAAGCTTTCTTT | CASSLSGGNTEAFF
NA | NA | TRBJ2-2 | TRBV2 | TGTGCCAGCAGTGAAATCCGGGCCCGGGAGCTGTTTTTT | CASSEIRARELFF
once | TRBD1 | TRBJ1-5 | TRBV10-2 | TGCGCCAGCAGACGGACAGGGGGCGAGGGCAATCAGCCCCAGCATTTT | CASRRTGGEGNQPQHF
NA | TRBD1 | TRBJ1-2 | TRBV28 | TGTGCCAGCAGTTTAGGACAGGGGGGTGGCTACACCTTC | CASSLGQGGGYTF
NA | TRBD1 | TRBJ2-7 | TRBV10-3 | TGTGCCACCCGGGACAGGGTCTACGAGCAGTACTTC | CATRDRVYEQYF
NA | NA | TRBJ1-2 | TRBV5-4 | TGTGCCAGCAGCTTGGTTGCGGGCGGCTATGGCTACACCTTC | CASSLVAGGYGYTF
NA | NA | TRBJ1-3 | TRBV30 | TGTGCCTGGAGTGTAGAAAGTGCTGGAAACACCATATATTTT | CAWSVESAGNTIYF
once | NA | TRBJ1-6 | TRBV28 | TGTGCCAGCAGAAAACAGTATAATTCACCCCTCCACTTT | CASRKQYNSPLHF
NA | NA | TRBJ2-7 | TRBV7-8 | TGTGCCAGCAGCCGGACCGGGCAGGGCGTATACGAGCAGTACTTC | CASSRTGQGVYEQYF
NA | TRBD1 | TRBJ2-3 | TRBV5-1 | TGCGCCAGCAGCCCCGGGACAGGGGGGGGCCCAGATACGCAGTATTTT | CASSPGTGGGPDTQYF
NA | NA | TRBJ2-7 | TRBV6-1 | TGTGCCAGCAGTGTGAGCCATTTTTACGAGCAGTACTTC | CASSVSHFYEQYF
NA | TRBD2 | TRBJ2-3 | TRBV6-1 | TGTGCCAGCATTATAGCGGGGGGAGATACGCAGTATTTT | CASIIAGGDTQYF
once | NA | TRBJ1-1 | TRBV29-1 | TGCAGCGTTGAACTAAAAGGGGCCTTTCTTGAAGCTTTCTTT | CSVELKGAFLEAFF
NA | TRBD1 | TRBJ1-3 | TRBV10-3 | TGTGCCATCAGTGCCGGACAGGGGGCTGGAAACACCATATATTTT | CAISAGQGAGNTIYF
NA | TRBD1 | TRBJ2-1 | TRBV10-2 | TGCGCCAGCAGTCCGGACAGGGGCTCCTACAATGAGCAGTTCTTC | CASSPDRGSYNEQFF
NA | NA | TRBJ2-1 | TRBV5-1 | TGCGCCAGCAGCTTGGGACCCGGGGATGAGCAGTTCTTC | CASSLGPGDEQFF
NA | NA | TRBJ2-1 | TRBV9 | TGTGCCAGCAGCGTCGACCCAACCAATGAGCAGTTCTTC | CASSVDPTNEQFF
few | NA | TRBJ2-7 | TRBV10-3 | TGTGCCATCAGCACAGGTATCTCCTACGAGCAGTACTTC | CAISTGISYEQYF
NA | NA | TRBJ1-6 | TRBV6-1 | TGTGCCAGCAGTGAAGCTGGGGGGACCTATAATTCACCCCTCCACTTT | CASSEAGGTYNSPLHF
NA | NA | TRBJ1-1 | TRBV6-4 | TGTGCCAGCAGAACTACAGGTAGGTCTTCTGAAGCTTTCTTT | CASRTTGRSSEAFF
NA | NA | TRBJ1-3 | TRBV6-6 | TGTGCCAGCAGTTACTCGCCTTTTGAGATCGGGTACACCATATATTTT | CASSYSPFEIGYTIYF
NA | NA | TRBJ1-4 | TRBV19 | TGTGCCAGTCACAGTGCAACTAATGAAAAACTGTTTTTT | CASHSATNEKLFF
NA | TRBD2 | TRBJ2-1 | TRBV11-3 | TGTGCCAGCAGCTCCAGGACCGGGGGGAAGTACAATGAGCAGTTCTTC | CASSSRTGGKYNEQFF
NA | TRBD2 | TRBJ2-7 | TRBV30 | TGTGCCTGGAGTCCCTTAGGGACTAGCGGAAACTACGAGCAGTACTTC | CAWSPLGTSGNYEQYF
NA | NA | TRBJ2-2 | TRBV11-2 | TGTGCCAGCAGCTTAGATTGGATTTTGAACACCGGGGAGCTGTTTTTT | CASSLDWILNTGELFF
NA | NA | TRBJ1-4 | TRBV6-6 | TGTGCCAGCAGTTACTTTCAGGGGACTAATGAAAAACTGTTTTTT | CASSYFQGTNEKLFF
NA | TRBD1 | TRBJ1-3 | TRBV4-3 | TGCGCCAGCAGCCCAGGACAGGGAGGGACTGGAAACACCATATATTTT | CASSPGQGGTGNTIYF
NA | TRBD2 | TRBJ2-3 | TRBV7-9 | TGTGCCAGCAACCTACTAGCGGGGGGTATATCTAGCACAGATACGCAGTATTTT | CASNLLAGGISSTDTQYF
NA | NA | TRBJ2-2 | TRBV11-1 | TGTGCCAGCAGCTCCGGGACCCCCACCGGGGAGCTGTTTTTT | CASSSGTPTGELFF
NA | TRBD2 | TRBJ2-1 | TRBV2 | TGTGCCAGCAGTGAATCACTAGCGGGTGAGCAGTTCTTC | CASSESLAGEQFF
NA | TRBD1 | TRBJ2-7 | TRBV5-4 | TGTGCCAGCAGTCATGGACAGGGGAATATAGACGAGCAGTACTTC | CASSHGQGNIDEQYF
once | TRBD1 | TRBJ2-7 | TRBV5-6 | TGTGCCAGCAGCTTGGCCGGGACAGGGGGCGAGCAGTACTTC | CASSLAGTGGEQYF
NA | TRBD2 | TRBJ2-5 | TRBV5-1 | TGCGCCAGCAGCCGGGGGACTAGCGGGCAAGAGACCCAGTACTTC | CASSRGTSGQETQYF
NA | NA | TRBJ1-4 | TRBV7-9 | TGTGCCAGCAGCTTAGGCCCCTTGGGCGGACTTAATGAAAAACTGTTTTTT | CASSLGPLGGLNEKLFF
NA | TRBD2 | TRBJ2-3 | TRBV9 | TGTGCCAGCAGCGTACGTAGCGGGGGGTCCGGGCAGTATTTT | CASSVRSGGSGQYF
NA | TRBD1 | TRBJ1-6 | TRBV6-1 | TGTGCCACCGGACAGGTCCATAATTCACCCCTCCACTTT | CATGQVHNSPLHF
few | TRBD1 | TRBJ1-1 | TRBV30 | TGTGCCCGTGACAGGGTTAACACTGAAGCTTTCTTT | CARDRVNTEAFF
NA | NA | TRBJ2-7 | TRBV6-5 | TGTGCCAGCAGTTACGACAGGTCTTTCTCCTACGAGCAGTACTTC | CASSYDRSFSYEQYF
NA | NA | TRBJ1-6 | TRBV7-9 | TGTGCCAGCAGCTTAGTACCCGGACGTGGACAGTCAGGGTCACCCCTCCACTTT | CASSLVPGRGQSGSPLHF
NA | NA | TRBJ1-4 | TRBV4-2 | TGTGCCAGCAGCCAAGGGGGAGGCAGAAGTAATGAAAAACTGTTTTTT | CASSQGGGRSNEKLFF
NA | TRBD2 | TRBJ2-1 | TRBV18 | TGTGCCAGCTCACGCCTACCTAGCGGAGATAGCAATGAGCAGTTCTTC | CASSRLPSGDSNEQFF
NA | TRBD2 | TRBJ2-1 | TRBV5-6 | TGTGCCAGCAGCTTGATGATCCTCGCTAGCGGCTCCAATGAGCAGTTCTTC | CASSLMILASGSNEQFF
NA | TRBD1 | TRBJ2-5 | TRBV29-1 | TGCAGCGGTGGACAGGGGGCAGGGGAGCAGTACTTC | CSGGQGAGEQYF
NA | NA | TRBJ1-5 | TRBV19 | TGTGCCAGTAGAATCGACAGTAATAGCAATCAGCCCCAGCATTTT | CASRIDSNSNQPQHF